A single sample gave rise to the 10 T cell receptor beta chains below, sequenced in a study of cytomegalovirus exposure and HLA in healthy donors. The PCR made use of 60 Vbeta and 13 Jbeta primers. Here immunoSEQ multiplex PCR was the method, and the copy in TCRdb shows in-frame clones only, minus some. Of 100,000 to 150,000 clones detected, around 82% appear once; the ten largest clones hold about 1.2%. The source material was PBMCs. These receptors were obtained from a female donor in good health and CMV-seronegative.

Turning to this clone: The junction departs from the called germline gene at one end, perhaps through a read error. CDR3 nucleotides: TGTGCCAGCAGTGAAATGGGACACCCTTATTTT. It codes for CASSEMGHPYF. The chain is built from TRBV6-5 and TRBJ1-4; TRBD1 might be the D (6 bases). Germline V gene data show CDR1 as MNHEY and CDR2 as SVGAGI. The CDR3 length is 11 residues.

V usage is TRBV19 and J usage is TRBJ2-2; D gene uncertain. Germline V gene sequence: CDR1 LNHDA, CDR2 SQIVND (reference sequence). V was clipped by 1 base and J by 4 bases, with 7 bases between them. This CDR3 has 14 amino acids. In nucleotides, the CDR3 is TGTGCCAGTAGTATAGCGAGGAGCACCGGGGAGCTGTTTTTT. Translating it yields CASSIARSTGELFF.

This clone was observed a few times. This sequence joins TRBV5-4 and TRBJ1-2; tentative D call: TRBD1 (5 bases). This CDR3 is 14 amino acids long. V dropped 5 bases and J dropped 7 bases, with 18 bases sitting between them. Per the germline V gene, CDR1 is SGHNT and CDR2 is YYREEE (reference sequence). The CDR3 protein is CASSLVQESSGYTF. CDR3 in DNA: TGTGCCAGCAGTTTAGTACAGGAATCGTCTGGCTACACCTTC.

This chain uses TRBV6-5 with TRBJ1-4, with D possibly matching TRBD1 (6 bases). The V gene's germline CDR1 is MNHEY and CDR2 SVGAGI. Trimming took off 5 bases at V and 8 bases at J, with 9 bases between the two ends. This CDR3 region has 12 residues. The CDR3, as DNA: TGTGCCAGCAGTACAGGGTCGGAAAAACTGTTTTTT. Protein sequence: CASSTGSEKLFF.

This rearrangement joins TRBV9 to TRBJ2-5; D is unclear. V was shortened by 0 bases and J by 5 bases, with 14 bases between the two germline ends. The CDR3 is 15 residues long. Germline V gene sequence: CDR1 SGDLS, CDR2 YYNGEE. CDR3 amino acids: CASSVGLGSRETQYF. In DNA form, the CDR3 reads TGTGCCAGCAGCGTAGGCCTAGGTTCAAGGGAGACCCAGTACTTC.

This rearrangement joins TRBV10-3 to TRBJ2-5, with D perhaps TRBD1 (8 bases). Germline lookup yields CDR1 ENHRY and CDR2 SYGVKD. Trimming removed 5 bases from V and 3 bases from J, with 34 bases in between. The CDR3 has 21 amino acids. The CDR3 nucleotides read TGTGCCATCAGTAGACTGGGACAGGCCAGGGGGGGCCGGTTTTCCAAAGAGACCCAGTACTTC. Translating it yields CAISRLGQARGGRFSKETQYF.

With regard to this clone: One end of the junction varies from germline; a read error may be responsible. The chain recombines TRBV30 with TRBJ2-6; perhaps TRBD1 as D (6 bases). This CDR3 spans 16 amino acids. CDR1 GTSNPN and CDR2 SVGIG come from the germline V gene (reference sequence). Here the CDR3 reads CAWSPLGHSGANGLTF. Here the CDR3 DNA reads TGTGCCTGGAGTCCCCTGGGACACTCTGGGGCCAACGGCCTGACTTTC. Looking up the rest from reference TRBV30 and TRBJ2-6 gives the full variable domain: SQTIHQWPATLVQPVGSPLSLECTVEGTSNPNLYWYRQAAGRGLQLLFYSVGIGQISSEVPQNLSASRPQDRQFILSSKKLLLSDSGFYLCAWSPLGHSGANGLTFGAGSRLTVL.

The chain couples TRBV18 to TRBJ2-3; 8 bases are a match to TRBD2. V lost 0 bases, J lost 5 bases, and 4 bases stayed unmatched. The CDR3 has 15 amino acids. The germline V gene encodes CDR1 KGHSH and CDR2 LQKENI. CDR3 in amino acids: CASSPPSGSGDTQYF. The CDR3 region has the DNA TGTGCCAGCTCACCACCGAGCGGGAGTGGAGATACGCAGTATTTT.

J is TRBJ2-7 and V is TRBV5-1; possibly TRBD2 for D (6 bases). Trimming took 4 bases from V and 2 from J, leaving 13 bases between them. CDR3 length: 14 amino acids. Germline V CDR1 and CDR2: SGHRS, YFSETQ. The DNA for the CDR3 is TGCGCCAGCAGCCCGGAGGGCACACCCTACGAGCAGTACTTC. Translation gives CASSPEGTPYEQYF. The whole variable domain, remainder taken from reference TRBV5-1 and TRBJ2-7, is KAGVTQTPRYLIKTRGQQVTLSCSPISGHRSVSWYQQTPGQGLQFLFEYFSETQRNKGNFPGRFSGRQFSNSRSEMNVSTLELGDSALYLCASSPEGTPYEQYFGPGTRLTVT.

This clone was seen more than once but under ten times. This chain uses TRBV4-1 with TRBJ2-2, with TRBD2 matching 8 bases. With V trimmed by 1 base and J by 3 bases, 4 bases remained unmatched. Germline lookup yields CDR1 MGHRA and CDR2 YSYEKL. This CDR3 comprises 16 residues. The DNA for the CDR3 is TGCGCCAGCAGCCAAGGGCGGGGGGCTTACACCGGGGAGCTGTTTTTT. This encodes CASSQGRGAYTGELFF.